This entry describes one T cell receptor beta chain. Its antigen remains undetermined. There are no base qualities to consult, and no much larger clone falls within one base. The approximately 39 donors, aged roughly 6 to 95 years, were systemically healthy Caucasian individuals from Russia. Around 9.8 milliliters of peripheral blood were collected from each donor into EDTA-treated Vacutainer tubes. Ficoll-Paque density-gradient centrifugation was used to isolate PBMCs, with at least 7 million obtained per sample. Trizol reagent was used to extract total RNA from the PBMCs, yielding at least 6 micrograms per sample. For every donor, flow cytometry on a PBMC aliquot measured the percentage of naive CD45RAhigh/CD27high T cells. These data originate in a study of blood T cells in healthy people across ages (dated by TCRdb to the mid-2010s). Regarding the study in general: In model experiments, template switching captured roughly one uniquely barcoded TCR beta cDNA molecule for every two T cells. To track age-related changes in TCR beta repertoire diversity, the study relied on deep sequencing normalized with unique cDNA molecular identifiers. Four age groups were formed from the donors: young (average 16 years), middle-aged (around 41), aged (around 62) and long-lived (82). To avoid experimental bias, donors of different ages were distributed randomly across sequencing lanes. The study analyzed two additional independent replicas of 1 million unique cDNA reads from the same blood draw for two donors, one aged 18 to 30 and one aged 80 or older.

Library preparation used 5' RACE. Sequencing relied on an Illumina HiSeq 2500. A second PCR of about 6 to 11 cycles was performed with a sample-barcoded 5' primer and a J-beta primer mix. Each TCR beta cDNA molecule received a unique molecular identifier from a template-switch 5' adaptor carrying 12 random nucleotides. Each sample yielded at least 3 million CDR3-containing paired-end reads. First-strand cDNA was synthesized from all RNA with the Mint cDNA synthesis kit, primed by a TRBC-specific oligonucleotide. All cDNA was treated with uracil-DNA glycosylase and then went through a first 18-cycle PCR with the universal primers M1SS and BC2_uni_R. Per the source publication's procedure: For normalization, 1 million high-quality reads were randomly selected from each sample, with every read carrying a distinct molecular identifier. Reads with shared molecular identifiers were discarded instead of being binned into consensus sequences. MiTCR, with a Q25 quality threshold and the strictest error-elimination algorithm, was used for CDR3 identification, clonotype clustering and error correction. A nonparametric unseen species model with Euler transformation was used to estimate a lower bound on total TCR beta diversity. TCRdb cleaned the public reads at Q25 with fastp, built clones with MiXCR and kept in-frame beta chains. Entries are consolidated by CDR3 protein sequence, retaining the most common genes and DNA. TCRdb assigned the V and J calls; the authors' analysis was not used. The sample has hundreds of thousands of distinct CDR3 sequences on record, approximately 22% of them singletons. The top ten clonotypes cover about 22% of the sample.

On the study overall, not on this receptor specifically: Compared with the aged group, the long-lived group had more naive CD4+ T cells, fewer expanded clones and increased TCR diversity, a pattern suggesting age selection. The CMV infection status of donors was not known, potentially confounding age-related changes in expanded clonotypes. Observed TCR beta diversity per million T cells fell roughly linearly with age, and a significant reduction was already apparent by age roughly 40. Total diversity estimates from one million sequenced T cells were considered lower bounds and underestimates. Conclusive comparison of naive and antigen-experienced compartments was prevented by the profiling of bulk unsorted PBMCs. A strong correlation was found between observed TCR beta diversity and the percentage of naive T cells measured by flow cytometry.

The CDR3 starts with the cysteine, ends with the phenylalanine, and has 15 residues. The kept DNA is CDR3 alone, 45 bases in frame from the first base. The germline V gene (reference sequence) sets CDR1 to LGHDT and CDR2 to YNNKEL. V is cut by 4 bases and J by 7 bases, and the space between the germline ends is 16 bases. The sample taken for sequencing was blood. The chain couples TRBV3-1 to TRBJ1-4; no confident D gene assignment can be made. The sequence was collected from a man between 65 and 79 years old in good health. The CDR3 in this case is CASSPLGRAGEKLFF. The DNA sequence reads TGTGCCAGCAGCCCCCTAGGGAGGGCTGGTGAAAAACTGTTTTTT.